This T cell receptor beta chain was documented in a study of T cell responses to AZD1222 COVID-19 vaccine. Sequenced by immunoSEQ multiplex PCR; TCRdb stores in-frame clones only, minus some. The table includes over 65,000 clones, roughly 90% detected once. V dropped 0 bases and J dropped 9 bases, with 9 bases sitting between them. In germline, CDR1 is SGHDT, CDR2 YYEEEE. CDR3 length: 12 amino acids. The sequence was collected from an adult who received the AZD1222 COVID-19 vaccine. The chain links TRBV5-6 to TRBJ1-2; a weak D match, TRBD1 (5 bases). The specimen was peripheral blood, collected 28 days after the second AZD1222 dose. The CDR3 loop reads CASSLVGDRYTF. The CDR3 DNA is TGTGCCAGCAGCTTGGTAGGGGATCGCTACACCTTC.